This T cell receptor beta chain was identified during a study of CD8 T cell repertoires and HIV-1 epitope variants. Study as a whole: Epitopes were three Gag families plus Nef HW9 and YT9. A 10-day culture received IL-2, IL-7 and IL-15 on days 3 and 7. Study observations and caveats: Roughly nine antigen-specific TCR beta clonotypes were found; roughly 6 seemed cross-reactive to variants.

Details on this clone: Its antigen is undetermined.

Trimming removed 3 bases from V and 5 bases from J; junction bases left unmatched: 5. The length of the CDR3 is 13 residues. The germline gives CDR1 SGHRS, CDR2 YFSETQ. Assay used: immunoSEQ multiplex PCR; TCRdb lists only in-frame clones, some missing. The sample lists about 5,600 clones, about three fifths occurring once. The TCR originated in a male donor with HIV. Sequenced material: cultured CD8+ T cells derived from PBMCs. The chain uses TRBV5-1 and TRBJ2-7, with 7 bases lining up with TRBD1. CDR3 loop: CASSWGQPDEQYF. DNA of the CDR3: TGCGCCAGCAGCTGGGGACAGCCCGACGAGCAGTACTTC.